The next 12 T cell receptor beta chains were all read from a single sample in a study of cytotoxic CD8 clonotypes in ibrutinib-treated CLL. Sequenced by immunoSEQ multiplex PCR; TCRdb stores in-frame clones only, minus some. The sample holds fewer than 35,000 clones; roughly 57% are singletons and the top ten take over 4.5%. Material: PBMCs, obtained before ibrutinib treatment. The receptor set was obtained from a human donor with chronic lymphocytic leukemia.

This chain uses TRBV29-1 with TRBJ2-3; tentatively, D is TRBD2 (6 bases). Trimming stripped 4 bases from V and 0 bases from J, with 11 bases between. The germline V gene encodes CDR1 SQVTM and CDR2 ANQGSEA. The CDR3 is 14 amino acids. In DNA form, the CDR3 reads TGCAGCGTTGTCGGGGGAGCTAGCACAGATACGCAGTATTTT. The encoded protein is CSVVGGASTDTQYF.

The V call is TRBV4-1, the J call TRBJ2-5; D remains unclear. Trimming left V 0 bases short and J 5 bases short, with 10 bases between. This CDR3 contains 14 residues. Per the germline V gene, CDR1 is MGHRA and CDR2 is YSYEKL. Written as DNA, the CDR3 is TGCGCCAGCAGCCAAGACCCCGGGTTCGAGACCCAGTACTTC. Its translation: CASSQDPGFETQYF.

The chain has TRBV15 and TRBJ2-1, with D tentatively TRBD2 (6 bases). Per the germline V gene, CDR1 is LNHNV and CDR2 is YYDKDF (reference sequence). The CDR3 covers 17 residues. Trimming removed 0 bases from V and 6 bases from J, with 18 bases in between. DNA of the CDR3: TGTGCCACCAGCAGAGATGATTTTAGCGGAAGCGCCAATGAGCAGTTCTTC. Protein: CATSRDDFSGSANEQFF.

By share, this clone ranks as medium-sized. V and J are TRBV18 and TRBJ1-1; D is unresolved. Trimming removed 2 bases from V and 3 bases from J, with 10 bases in between. Per germline, CDR1 KGHSH and CDR2 LQKENI. This CDR3 region has 14 residues. CDR3 amino acids: CASSPNRRDTEAFF. The CDR3 coding sequence is TGTGCCAGCTCACCAAATCGGAGGGACACTGAAGCTTTCTTT.

J is TRBJ1-2 and V is TRBV6-4, with D possibly matching TRBD1 (6 bases). The V end lost 5 bases, the J end lost 2 bases, and 18 bases lay between the germline ends. The CDR3 contains 16 residues. The germline V gene has CDR1 MRHNA and CDR2 SNTAGT. CDR3 region: CASSSPWTVPNYGYTF. DNA for the CDR3: TGTGCCAGCAGTTCCCCCTGGACAGTTCCCAACTATGGCTACACCTTC.

This clone turned up a few times. Different DNA sequences within this sample yield the same CDR3. The gene calls are TRBV28 and TRBJ2-7; D call uncertain. The CDR3 is made up of 11 amino acids. Germline values: CDR1 MDHEN, CDR2 SYDVKM. Trimming removed 2 bases from V and 5 bases from J, with 4 bases in between. The CDR3 DNA follows: TGTGCCAGCAGTTTAGCCCACGAGCAGTACTTC. Its protein product is CASSLAHEQYF.

In this sample, this clone turned up a few times. CDR3 amino acids: CASQADTEAFF. The CDR3 DNA reads TGTGCCAGCCAGGCGGACACTGAAGCTTTCTTT. This sequence joins TRBV2 and TRBJ1-1; no firm D call. V was shortened by 8 bases and J by 3 bases, with 7 bases between the two germline ends. Germline assignment: CDR1 SNHLY and CDR2 FYNNEI. The CDR3 runs to 11 residues.

The chain has TRBV28 and TRBJ2-7; 10 nucleotides align to TRBD2. CDR3 length equals 15 residues. V lost 6 bases, J lost 0 bases, and 5 bases stayed unmatched. Germline lookup yields CDR1 MDHEN and CDR2 SYDVKM. The CDR3 loop is CASSRGLAFSYEQYF. In nucleotides, the CDR3 is TGTGCCAGCAGCCGGGGACTAGCGTTCTCCTACGAGCAGTACTTC.

V is TRBV5-1 and J is TRBJ1-2; 7 nucleotides agree with TRBD1. Germline CDR1 reads SGHRS; CDR2 reads YFSETQ. This CDR3 region has 13 residues. V shed 2 bases, J shed 7 bases, and the junction held 5 bases outside the gene matches. CDR3 coding DNA: TGCGCCAGCAGCTTCAGGGGGGGAACTGGCTACACCTTC. It specifies CASSFRGGTGYTF. Supplemented by reference TRBV5-1 and TRBJ1-2, the full variable domain reads KAGVTQTPRYLIKTRGQQVTLSCSPISGHRSVSWYQQTPGQGLQFLFEYFSETQRNKGNFPGRFSGRQFSNSRSEMNVSTLELGDSALYLCASSFRGGTGYTFGSGTRLTVV.

J is TRBJ2-2 and V is TRBV18; 8 nucleotides match TRBD1. The CDR3 is 15 amino acids. Per germline, CDR1 KGHSH and CDR2 LQKENI. Trimming removed 3 bases from V and 7 bases from J; junction bases left unmatched: 7. CDR3 in amino acids: CASSPRTGSNGELFF. DNA for the CDR3: TGTGCCAGCTCACCCCGGACAGGGTCCAACGGGGAGCTGTTTTTT. Full variable domain (rest looked up from reference TRBV18 and TRBJ2-2): NAGVMQNPRHLVRRRGQEARLRCSPMKGHSHVYWYRQLPEEGLKFMVYLQKENIIDESGMPKERFSAEFPKEGPSILRIQQVVRGDSAAYFCASSPRTGSNGELFFGEGSRLTVL.

This chain connects TRBV18 to TRBJ2-7, with D tentatively TRBD1 (6 bases). Germline-derived CDR1 and CDR2 are KGHSH and LQKENI. Trimming took off 3 bases at V and 3 bases at J, with 15 bases between the two ends. The CDR3 runs to 15 residues. The CDR3 reads CASSPPGHLFYEQYF. The CDR3, as DNA: TGTGCCAGCTCACCTCCGGGACATCTTTTCTACGAGCAGTACTTC.

This clone was observed a handful of times. V usage is TRBV4-2 and J usage is TRBJ1-2; 7 bases agree with TRBD1. The CDR3 runs 16 residues. CDR1 and CDR2 from the germline V gene are LGHNA and YNFKEQ. Losses at the gene ends were 2 bases for V and 4 bases for J; bases not matched to a gene: 10. DNA of the CDR3: TGTGCCAGCAGCCAACATAGACAGACAGGGCTCTATGGCTACACCTTC. Protein product: CASSQHRQTGLYGYTF.